This TCR beta chain was obtained from a study of T cell responses to AZD1222 COVID-19 vaccine. Points from the study as a whole: A mostly white British donor set with more females was recruited, and clonal diversity was possibly underestimated.

Worth noting for this clone: Its target is unknown.

Generated by immunoSEQ multiplex PCR, the TCRdb table keeps only in-frame clones and is missing some. The data show roughly 100,000 clones, with approximately 89% seen just once and 44% held by the top ten. Both about-4-week and about-12-week second-dose recipients were combined. The CDR3 has 13 residues. The V and J ends lost 0 bases and 4 bases respectively, with 6 bases between them. In germline, CDR1 is MNHEY, CDR2 SVGAGI. The sequence came from an adult who received the AZD1222 COVID-19 vaccine. The gene calls are TRBV6-5 and TRBJ1-2; no reliable D call. Sequencing was performed on peripheral blood, taken 28 days after the second AZD1222 dose. The CDR3 sequence is CASSYSAGYGYTF. CDR3 nucleotide sequence: TGTGCCAGCAGTTACTCCGCAGGCTATGGCTACACCTTC.